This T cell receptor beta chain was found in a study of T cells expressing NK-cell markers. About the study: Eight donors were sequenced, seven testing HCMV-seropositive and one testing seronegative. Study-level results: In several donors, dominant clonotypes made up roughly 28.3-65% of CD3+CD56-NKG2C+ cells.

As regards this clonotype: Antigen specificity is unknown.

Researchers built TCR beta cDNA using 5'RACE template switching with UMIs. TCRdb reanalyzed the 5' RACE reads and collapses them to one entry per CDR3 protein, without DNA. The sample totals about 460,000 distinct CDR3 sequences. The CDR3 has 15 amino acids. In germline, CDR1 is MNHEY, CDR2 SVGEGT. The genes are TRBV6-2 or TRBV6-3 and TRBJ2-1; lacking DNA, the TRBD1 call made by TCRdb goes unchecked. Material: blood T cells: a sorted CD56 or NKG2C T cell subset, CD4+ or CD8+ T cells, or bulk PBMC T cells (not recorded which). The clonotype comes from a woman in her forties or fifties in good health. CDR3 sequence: CASSLPGTTNEWQFF.